This T cell receptor (beta chain) was identified during a study of T-cell reconstitution after alpha-beta-depleted transplantation in children. Findings of the study overall: Alpha-beta T cells present about two months after transplant were reported to originate from several hundred expanded graft clones.

This clonotype was counted between two and nine times. Its antigen is not identified. A library of TCRbeta sequences, prepared with unique molecular identifiers, was generated. Each CDR3 protein gets one entry after TCRdb re-called the PCR reads with MiXCR. This sample carries 800,000 to 1,000,000 distinct CDR3 sequences, about 29% of them seen once, and the ten largest clones take roughly 28%. The receptor was isolated from a boy under three years old who had a stem cell transplant for SCID, so the T cells may come from the graft donor. The sequencing used PBMCs, mostly from graft donor cells, collected 360 days after TCRalphabeta/CD19-depleted stem cell transplant.

CDR3 sequence: CASARGGSYEQYF. In DNA form, the CDR3 reads TGTGCCAGCGCCCGCGGGGGATCCTACGAGCAGTACTTC. The J gene is TRBJ2-7, the V gene TRBV28; 7 bases are a match to TRBD2. CDR1 MDHEN and CDR2 SYDVKM come from the germline V gene. V lost 8 bases, J lost 1 base, and 5 bases stayed unmatched. The CDR3 is 13 residues long.